This T cell receptor (beta chain) originates from a study of blood T cell repertoires in COVID-19. About the study: Acute and convalescent COVID-19 samples came from the United States, Italy and Spain. Sources were T cells, B-cell-depleted T cells, or PBMCs; the material itself was cDNA or gDNA.

Trimming at V came to 6 bases and at J to 2 bases, leaving 3 bases not matched to a gene. The CDR3 totals 14 residues. Looked up from germline, CDR1 is LNHDA and CDR2 is SQIVND (reference sequence). Original handling: Amplification of reference gene primers was used by the study to estimate nucleated cell counts. Clones were sequenced by immunoSEQ multiplex PCR, and TCRdb holds only the in-frame ones, with some missing. D and trimming were read from the DNA, whereas the V and J calls and clone size are those reported in that table. This table holds over 100,000 clones, around 80% found once. The chain links TRBV19 to TRBJ1-4, with 7 bases matching TRBD1. Sequencing input: peripheral blood. The receptor was derived from a human donor in a cohort sampled during active or convalescent COVID-19. The CDR3 here is CASRLDRTNEKLFF. CDR3 in DNA: TGTGCCAGTAGATTGGACAGGACTAATGAAAAACTGTTTTTT.